The rows below give T cell receptor beta chains drawn from one sample of a study of T cells in Graves' hyperthyroidism and ophthalmopathy. TCRdb passed the multiplex PCR reads through MiXCR, listing each CDR3 protein once. The sample contains some 270,000 distinct CDR3 sequences, approximately 25% of which appear only once. The sample was blood. The receptors here all came from a woman in her forties with Graves' ophthalmopathy. The CDR3 runs from the conserved cysteine through the conserved F or W. The D gene is left open where the match is weak.

j_call: TRBJ2-7; v_call: TRBV3-1; d_call: .; cdr3_aa: CASSQGRTASYEQYF
j_call: TRBJ1-5; v_call: TRBV12-3/TRBV12-4; d_call: .; cdr3_aa: CASRATGLGDQPQHF
j_call: TRBJ2-7; v_call: TRBV20-1; d_call: TRBD2; cdr3_aa: CSAYVAGISYEQYF
j_call: TRBJ2-5; v_call: TRBV27; d_call: .; cdr3_aa: CASRGRGLEETQYF
j_call: TRBJ1-1; v_call: TRBV6-1; d_call: .; cdr3_aa: CASSGPGYTEAFF
j_call: TRBJ1-2; v_call: TRBV15; d_call: .; cdr3_aa: CATSRRDTDYGYTF
j_call: TRBJ1-5; v_call: TRBV6-1; d_call: .; cdr3_aa: CASSELTSSNQPQHF
j_call: TRBJ2-5; v_call: TRBV9; d_call: TRBD2; cdr3_aa: CASSVGGSQETQYF
j_call: TRBJ2-7; v_call: TRBV4-1; d_call: .; cdr3_aa: CASSQTTSSSYEQYF
j_call: TRBJ2-7; v_call: TRBV11-2; d_call: TRBD2; cdr3_aa: CASSLETSGEQYF
j_call: TRBJ2-7; v_call: TRBV4-2; d_call: .; cdr3_aa: CASSQTGTSSYEQYF
j_call: TRBJ2-7; v_call: TRBV20-1; d_call: TRBD2; cdr3_aa: CSAPGGSSGSYEQYF
j_call: TRBJ1-2; v_call: TRBV12-3/TRBV12-4; d_call: .; cdr3_aa: CASSFLQGSNYGYTF
j_call: TRBJ2-2; v_call: TRBV28; d_call: TRBD2; cdr3_aa: CASSPRTSGGTGELFF
j_call: TRBJ1-1; v_call: TRBV12-5; d_call: .; cdr3_aa: CASGLVLIGAFF
j_call: TRBJ2-4; v_call: TRBV30; d_call: TRBD1; cdr3_aa: CAWGRQGLSKNIQYF
j_call: TRBJ1-2; v_call: TRBV18; d_call: .; cdr3_aa: CASSPNSVYGYTF
j_call: TRBJ1-2; v_call: TRBV7-2; d_call: TRBD1; cdr3_aa: CASSSTGTAGYGYTF
j_call: TRBJ2-7; v_call: TRBV5-1; d_call: TRBD1; cdr3_aa: CASSLGQGKDEQYF